Here is one T cell receptor beta chain with its context. The antigen remains undetermined. This sample was included in a study of radiation and T cells in renal cell carcinoma. Points from the study as a whole: Top tumor clonotypes rose in blood 2 weeks post-radiation, then contracted. Baseline intratumoral clonotype presence is unknown without pretreatment biopsies.

Profiling relied on immunoSEQ multiplex PCR, and the TCRdb table lists in-frame clones only, not all of them. The sample holds approximately 150,000 clones, less than 90% seen once. The time point here: baseline pretreatment blood. The treatment is: 15 Gy SBRT to primary tumor, nephrectomy 4 weeks later. Radiation-treated patients gave blood at baseline, week 2 and week 4. This renal cell carcinoma was of the clear cell type. The CDR3 has 16 residues. CDR1 is MNHEY, CDR2 SVGAGI, per germline. V shed 4 bases, J shed 2 bases, and the junction held 7 bases outside the gene matches. The gene calls are TRBV6-5 and TRBJ2-5, with 10 bases aligning to TRBD2. This sample comprised blood, obtained from a patient whose treatment included radiotherapy and nephrectomy. The receptor comes from a woman in her fifties or sixties with renal cell carcinoma. CDR3: CASSFRAGGQQETQYF. The CDR3 DNA reads TGTGCCAGCAGTTTTAGAGCGGGGGGGCAACAAGAGACCCAGTACTTC.